A selection of T cell receptor beta chains follows, all from one sample in a study of breast tumors, draining lymph nodes, adjacent tissues. TCRdb re-analysed the multiplex PCR reads in MiXCR, keeping a single row per CDR3 protein. This table has 150,000 to 250,000 distinct CDR3 sequences, roughly 31% appearing once. The specimen was axillary lymph node tissue. The receptors originated from a female donor with breast cancer. Some clones in this sample may be carry-over from other donors' samples. CDR3s include the opening cysteine and the closing phenylalanine or tryptophan. Fields, in order: D gene, J gene, V gene, clone size, CDR3 DNA, CDR3 protein. A D gene is named only where the DNA matches it firmly. Expanded clones get a size class; other rows say once, few or many, or leave the size out.

>TRBD1|TRBJ2-7|TRBV24-1|-
TGTGCCACCAGTGACGCCGGGACAGGGAATCGCTACGAGCAGTACTTC
CATSDAGTGNRYEQYF
>-|TRBJ2-7|TRBV7-3|many
TGTGCCAGCAGCCTGGGTGGGCCTGGGGACTACGAGCAGTACTTC
CASSLGGPGDYEQYF
>TRBD1|TRBJ1-1|TRBV20-1|-
TGCAGTGCTTTCTCCGGGACAGCGAACACTGAAGCTTTCTTT
CSAFSGTANTEAFF
>TRBD2|TRBJ2-1|TRBV5-1|many
TGCGCCAGCAGCTCTTCCACTAGCGGACCTTACAATGAGCAGTTCTTC
CASSSSTSGPYNEQFF
>-|TRBJ1-6|TRBV30|-
TGTGCCTGGAGTGTAAACGGGGCTCATAATTCACCCCTCCACTTT
CAWSVNGAHNSPLHF
>TRBD2|TRBJ2-7|TRBV6-4|-
TGTGCCAGCAGCCAAGCAGTCGCGGGAGTGGGCGAGCAGTACTTC
CASSQAVAGVGEQYF
>TRBD1|TRBJ1-2|TRBV12-3/TRBV12-4|-
TGTGCCAGCAGTTTAGGTCCCAGGGGGCTCGGAAACACCTTC
CASSLGPRGLGNTF
>-|TRBJ2-2|TRBV9|many
TGTGCCAGCAGCCCCCGGGGAGCGGGGAACACCGGGGAGCTGTTTTTT
CASSPRGAGNTGELFF
>TRBD1|TRBJ1-2|TRBV5-4|few
TGTGCCAGCAGCCCAACAAACAGGGGGCACTATGGCTACACCTTC
CASSPTNRGHYGYTF
>-|TRBJ2-3|TRBV2|many
TGTGCCAGCAGTGACAGGGCGCGCACAGATACGCAGTATTTT
CASSDRARTDTQYF
>-|TRBJ2-1|TRBV20-1|many
TGCAGTGCTAGGGGGGCCAATGAGCAGTTCTTC
CSARGANEQFF
>-|TRBJ2-5|TRBV15|-
TGTGCCACCAGCAGCACAGGGAACAGGGAGACCCAGTACTTC
CATSSTGNRETQYF
>-|TRBJ1-4|TRBV19|-
TGTGCCAGCAATAGAGACAGGAGTAATGAAAAACTGTTTTTT
CASNRDRSNEKLFF
>TRBD1|TRBJ2-6|TRBV19|many
TGTGCCAGTAGGAGGGACAGGGGCCGAACTGGGGCCAACGTCCTGACTTTC
CASRRDRGRTGANVLTF
>TRBD1|TRBJ2-7|TRBV5-1|many
TGCGCCAGCAGCCGGACAGGAGAAAGGGCCTACGAGCAGTACTTC
CASSRTGERAYEQYF
>TRBD2|TRBJ2-1|TRBV20-1|many
TGCAGTGCTAGGCACTCCCGGACTAGCGGGGGATACAATGAGCAGTTCTTC
CSARHSRTSGGYNEQFF
>-|TRBJ2-7|TRBV6-5|many
TGTGCCAGCAGTTACTCGCGGGGAAGCTCCTACGAGCAGTACTTC
CASSYSRGSSYEQYF
>-|TRBJ1-4|TRBV28|many
TGTGCCAGCAGTTCTGCTGCAACTAATGAAAAACTGTTTTTT
CASSSAATNEKLFF
>TRBD2|TRBJ2-7|TRBV2|many
TGTGCCAGCAGTGAGGGGACTATAGCTGAGGAGCAGTACTTC
CASSEGTIAEEQYF
>TRBD1|TRBJ2-7|TRBV12-3/TRBV12-4|many
TGTGCCAGCAGTCACCCGGGACAGGGGGCCTACGAGCAGTACTTC
CASSHPGQGAYEQYF
>-|TRBJ2-5|TRBV11-3|many
TGTGCCAGCAGCCGACGACAGCAAGAGACCCAGTACTTC
CASSRRQQETQYF
>-|TRBJ1-6|TRBV12-3/TRBV12-4|many
TGTGCCAGCAGCTTAGGGGGAGGGAATTCACCCCTCCACTTT
CASSLGGGNSPLHF
>-|TRBJ1-4|TRBV5-1|-
TGCGCCAGCCGGGGACGGCTTAATGAAAAACTGTTTTTC
CASRGRLNEKLFF
>TRBD1|TRBJ2-1|TRBV7-9|many
TGTGCCAGCAGCTTAGAAGGGACAGGTAACAATGAGCAGTTCTTC
CASSLEGTGNNEQFF
>-|TRBJ2-5|TRBV20-1|many
TGCAGTGCTAGGGGTAGGCCTCGAGGGGCCGGAGAGACCCAGTACTTC
CSARGRPRGAGETQYF
>-|TRBJ2-5|TRBV5-5|many
TGTGCCAGCAGCTTGGCGAGGTGGGGTTCAATAGAGACCCAGTACTTC
CASSLARWGSIETQYF
>-|TRBJ1-5|TRBV3-1|many
TGTGCCAGCGGATCTGGGGGGGCAAGTAGCAATCAGCCCCAGCATTTT
CASGSGGASSNQPQHF
>-|TRBJ1-2|TRBV7-2|-
TGTGCCAGCAGCTTAGGGGTGGGAGGGAACTATGGCTACCCCTTC
CASSLGVGGNYGYPF
>TRBD2|TRBJ2-3|TRBV11-2|many
TGTGCCAGCAGCCTGGAGCGGGAGAGCACAGATACGCAGTATTTT
CASSLERESTDTQYF
>-|TRBJ1-4|TRBV12-3/TRBV12-4|many
TGTGCCAGCAGTCCCCGACAGCCTGCAACTAATGAAAAACTGTTTTTT
CASSPRQPATNEKLFF
>TRBD1|TRBJ1-2|TRBV12-3/TRBV12-4|many
TGTGCCAGCAGTTTGACAGGGCCTAACTATGGCTACACCTTC
CASSLTGPNYGYTF
>-|TRBJ1-1|TRBV18|-
TGTGCCAGCTCACCACCGTTCACTGAAGCTTTCTTT
CASSPPFTEAFF
>-|TRBJ1-5|TRBV24-1|many
TGTGCCACCAGCGCAGGGCTTCAGCCCCAGCATTTT
CATSAGLQPQHF
>-|TRBJ2-1|TRBV20-1|many
TGCAGTGCTCCTGCGAACAATGAGCAGTTCTTC
CSAPANNEQFF
>TRBD2|TRBJ2-3|TRBV9|few
TGTGCCTGGAGAGGGTGGGGAACTAGCGGGTATAGCACAGATACGCAGTATTTT
CAWRGWGTSGYSTDTQYF
>TRBD2|TRBJ2-3|TRBV7-9|many
TGTGCCAGCAGCCCGGGGGTAGCGGGGGTCCCTAGCACAGATACGCAGTATTTT
CASSPGVAGVPSTDTQYF
>-|TRBJ2-5|TRBV14|many
TGTGCCAGCAGCCAAGTCGAGACCCAGTACTTC
CASSQVETQYF
>TRBD1|TRBJ1-6|TRBV19|many
TGTGCCAGTAGTATAAGGACAGGGGATAATTCACCCCTCCACTTT
CASSIRTGDNSPLHF
>-|TRBJ1-4|TRBV2|-
TGTGCCAGCAGTTTTGACTACGAGCAGATTAATAATGAAAAACTGTTTTTT
CASSFDYEQINNEKLFF
>TRBD1|TRBJ1-1|TRBV7-9|many
TGTGCCAGTCAAGGACAGGGGAACACTGAAGCTTTCTTT
CASQGQGNTEAFF
>TRBD1|TRBJ2-1|TRBV4-1|-
TGCGCCAGCAGCCCGACAGGGGGGGACAGCTCCTACAATGAGCAGTTCTTC
CASSPTGGDSSYNEQFF
>-|TRBJ2-2|TRBV11-2|many
TGTGCCAGCAGCTTCTCTACGACCGGGGAGCTGTTTTTT
CASSFSTTGELFF
>TRBD1|TRBJ2-7|TRBV25-1|many
TGTGCCAGCAGTGGGTGGACAGGGACTTCCGAGCAGTACTTC
CASSGWTGTSEQYF
>-|TRBJ2-7|TRBV25-1|-
TGTGCCAGCAGTGAATCCGAACAGGGCGTCTCCTACGAGCAGTACTTC
CASSESEQGVSYEQYF
>TRBD2|TRBJ2-3|TRBV12-3/TRBV12-4|many
TGTGCCAGCAGTTGGGGTAGCGGGGGGTCCCCTATTAGCACAGATACGCAGTATTTT
CASSWGSGGSPISTDTQYF
>-|TRBJ2-7|TRBV5-8|many
TGTGCCAGCAGCTTGTTGGGGGGGCCCTCCTACGAGCAGTACTTC
CASSLLGGPSYEQYF
>-|TRBJ1-2|TRBV7-2|many
TGTGCCAGCAGCTTAGATTGGGGGGGGTCCCCTGGCTACACCTTC
CASSLDWGGSPGYTF
>TRBD2|TRBJ2-2|TRBV3-1|-
TGTGCCAGCAGCCACCGGGGCGGGAGTCTTGGCGGGGAGCTGTTTTTT
CASSHRGGSLGGELFF
>TRBD2|TRBJ2-3|TRBV5-1|many
TGCGCCAGCAGCTTGGTCGTGCGCGGGGGGGGAGATACGCAGTATTTT
CASSLVVRGGGDTQYF
>-|TRBJ2-1|TRBV10-1|-
TGCGCCAGCAGTGACAGTGAAGCCTACAATGAGCAGTTCTTC
CASSDSEAYNEQFF